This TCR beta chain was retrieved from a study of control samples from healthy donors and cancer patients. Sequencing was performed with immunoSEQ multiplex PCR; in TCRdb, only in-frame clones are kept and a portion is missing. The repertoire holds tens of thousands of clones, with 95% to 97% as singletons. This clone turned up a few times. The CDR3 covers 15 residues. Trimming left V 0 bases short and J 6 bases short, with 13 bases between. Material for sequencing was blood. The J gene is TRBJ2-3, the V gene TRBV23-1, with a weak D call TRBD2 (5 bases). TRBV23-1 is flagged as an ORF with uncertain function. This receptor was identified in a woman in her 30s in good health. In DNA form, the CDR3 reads TGCGCCAGCAGTCAATCTATCCAGCGGTCGGATACGCAGTATTTT. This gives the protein CASSQSIQRSDTQYF.